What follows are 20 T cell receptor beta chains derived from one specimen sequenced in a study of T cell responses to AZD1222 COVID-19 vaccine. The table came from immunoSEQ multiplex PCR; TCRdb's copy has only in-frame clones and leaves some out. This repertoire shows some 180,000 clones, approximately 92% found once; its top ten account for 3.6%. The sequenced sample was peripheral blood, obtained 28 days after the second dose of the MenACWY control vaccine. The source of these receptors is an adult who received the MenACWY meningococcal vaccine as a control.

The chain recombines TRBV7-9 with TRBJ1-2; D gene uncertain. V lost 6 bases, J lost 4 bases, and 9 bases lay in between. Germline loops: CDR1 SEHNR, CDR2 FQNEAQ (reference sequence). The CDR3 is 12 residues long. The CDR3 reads CASRPGSYGYTF. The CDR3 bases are TGTGCCAGCAGGCCCGGATCCTATGGCTACACCTTC.

CDR3 bases: TGTGCCAGCAGCGATAGCCGGGACAGAACCACAGATACGCAGTATTTT. It specifies CASSDSRDRTTDTQYF. The rearrangement links TRBV5-4 to TRBJ2-3, with TRBD1 matching 7 bases. This CDR3 comprises 16 residues. V lost 4 bases and J lost 2; bases outside the gene matches: 10. Germline CDR1 SGHNT, CDR2 YYREEE (reference sequence).

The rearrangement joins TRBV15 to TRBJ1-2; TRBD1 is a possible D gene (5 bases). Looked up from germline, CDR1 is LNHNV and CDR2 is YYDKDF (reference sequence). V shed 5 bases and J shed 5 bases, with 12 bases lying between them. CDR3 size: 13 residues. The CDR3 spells CATSAPGLYGYTF. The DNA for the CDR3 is TGTGCCACCAGCGCCCCGGGACTGTATGGCTACACCTTC. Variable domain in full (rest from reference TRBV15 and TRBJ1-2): DAMVIQNPRYQVTQFGKPVTLSCSQTLNHNVMYWYQQKSSQAPKLLFHYYDKDFNNEADTPDNFQSRRPNTSFCFLDIRSPGLGDTAMYLCATSAPGLYGYTFGSGTRLTVV.

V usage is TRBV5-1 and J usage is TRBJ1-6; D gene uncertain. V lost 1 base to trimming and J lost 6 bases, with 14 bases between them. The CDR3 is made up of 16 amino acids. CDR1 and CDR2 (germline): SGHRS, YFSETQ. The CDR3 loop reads CASSLRAGQANSPLHF. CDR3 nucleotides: TGCGCCAGCAGCTTGAGGGCAGGTCAGGCTAATTCACCCCTCCACTTT.

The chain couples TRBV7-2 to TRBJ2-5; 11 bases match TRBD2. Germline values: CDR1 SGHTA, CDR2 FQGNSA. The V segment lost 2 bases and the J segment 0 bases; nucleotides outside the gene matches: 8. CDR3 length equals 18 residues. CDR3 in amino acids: CASSLLVRTSGHQETQYF. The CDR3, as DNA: TGTGCCAGCAGCTTATTAGTCAGGACTAGCGGGCACCAAGAGACCCAGTACTTC.

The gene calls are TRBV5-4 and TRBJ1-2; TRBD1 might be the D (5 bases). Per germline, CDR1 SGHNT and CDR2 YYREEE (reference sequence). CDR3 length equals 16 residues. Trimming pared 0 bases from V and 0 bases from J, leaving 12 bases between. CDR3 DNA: TGTGCCAGCAGCTTGGCGGCGCAGGGTTCTAACTATGGCTACACCTTC. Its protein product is CASSLAAQGSNYGYTF.

CDR3 sequence (DNA): TGTGCCAGCAGTTACTCAGGGGCCATCACTGAAGCTTTCTTT. This sequence encodes CASSYSGAITEAFF. J is TRBJ1-1 and V is TRBV6-2 or TRBV6-3; D is perhaps TRBD1 (5 bases). With 0 bases removed from V and 4 bases from J, the gap between germline ends came to 9 bases. Looked up from germline, CDR1 is MNHEY and CDR2 is SVGEGT. The CDR3 is 14 amino acids.

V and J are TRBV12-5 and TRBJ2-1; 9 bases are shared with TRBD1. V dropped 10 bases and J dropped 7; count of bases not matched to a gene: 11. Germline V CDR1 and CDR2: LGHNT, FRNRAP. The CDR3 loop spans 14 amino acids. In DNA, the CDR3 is TGTGCTACCAAAACGGACAGGGGTCGAAATGAGCAGTTCTTC. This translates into CATKTDRGRNEQFF.

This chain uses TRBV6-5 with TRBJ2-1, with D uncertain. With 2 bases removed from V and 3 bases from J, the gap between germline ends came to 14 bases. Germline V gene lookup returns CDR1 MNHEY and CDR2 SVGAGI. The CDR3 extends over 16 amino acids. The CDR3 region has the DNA TGTGCCAGCAGTTACCCCCAGCAGGATGACTACAATGAGCAGTTCTTC. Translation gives CASSYPQQDDYNEQFF.

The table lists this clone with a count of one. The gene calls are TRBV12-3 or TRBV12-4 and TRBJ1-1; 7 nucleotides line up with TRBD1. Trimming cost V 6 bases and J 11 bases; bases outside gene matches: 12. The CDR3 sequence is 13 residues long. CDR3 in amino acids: CASSQERTGKAFF. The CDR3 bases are TGTGCCAGCAGCCAGGAACGGACAGGAAAGGCTTTCTTT.

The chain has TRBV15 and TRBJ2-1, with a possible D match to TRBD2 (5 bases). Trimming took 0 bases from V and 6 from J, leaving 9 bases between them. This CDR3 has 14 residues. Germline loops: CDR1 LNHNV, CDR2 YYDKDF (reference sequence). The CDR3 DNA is TGTGCCACCAGCAGAGATGTGGGGAGCAATGAGCAGTTCTTC. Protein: CATSRDVGSNEQFF.

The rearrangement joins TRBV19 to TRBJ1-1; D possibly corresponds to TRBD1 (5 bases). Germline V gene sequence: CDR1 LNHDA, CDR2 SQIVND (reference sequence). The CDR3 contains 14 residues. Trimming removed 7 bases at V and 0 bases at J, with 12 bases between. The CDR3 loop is CASMATDLNTEAFF. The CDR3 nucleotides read TGTGCCAGTATGGCGACAGATTTGAACACTGAAGCTTTCTTT. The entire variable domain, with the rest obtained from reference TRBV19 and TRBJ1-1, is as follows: DGGITQSPKYLFRKEGQNVTLSCEQNLNHDAMYWYRQDPGQGLRLIYYSQIVNDFQKGDIAEGYSVSREKKESFPLTVTSAQKNPTAFYLCASMATDLNTEAFFGQGTRLTVV.

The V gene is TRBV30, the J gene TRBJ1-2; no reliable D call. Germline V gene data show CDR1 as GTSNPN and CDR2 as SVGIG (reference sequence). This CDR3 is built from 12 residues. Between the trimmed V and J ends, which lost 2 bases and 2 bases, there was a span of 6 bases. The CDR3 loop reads CAWSRGNYGYTF. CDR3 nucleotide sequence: TGTGCCTGGAGTCGGGGAAACTATGGCTACACCTTC.

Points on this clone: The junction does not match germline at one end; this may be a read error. The CDR3, as DNA: TGTGCCAGCGGCTTAGTAGCGGGAAGTTACAATGAGCAGTTCTTC. It encodes CASGLVAGSYNEQFF. The rearrangement uses TRBV7-3 and TRBJ2-1, with 8 bases aligning to TRBD2. The CDR3 sequence is 15 residues long. Germline V gene lookup returns CDR1 SGHTA and CDR2 FQGTGA.

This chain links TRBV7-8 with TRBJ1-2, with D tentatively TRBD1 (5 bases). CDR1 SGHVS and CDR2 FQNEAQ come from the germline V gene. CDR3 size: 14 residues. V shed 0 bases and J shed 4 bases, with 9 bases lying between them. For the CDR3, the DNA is TGTGCCAGCAGCTTAGCCCTGGGGGGCTATGGCTACACCTTC. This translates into CASSLALGGYGYTF.

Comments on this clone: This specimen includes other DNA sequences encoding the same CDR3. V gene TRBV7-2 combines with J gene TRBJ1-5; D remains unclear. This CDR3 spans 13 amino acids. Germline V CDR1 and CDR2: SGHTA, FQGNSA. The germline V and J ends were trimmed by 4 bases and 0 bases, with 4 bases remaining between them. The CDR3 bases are TGTGCCAGCAGCTCTAGTAGCAATCAGCCCCAGCATTTT. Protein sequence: CASSSSSNQPQHF.

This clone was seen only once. The CDR3 DNA sequence: TGTGCCAGCATAGGTAACGAGCAGTACTTC. It yields the protein CASIGNEQYF. The chain uses TRBV2 and TRBJ2-7; D is unclear. The germline V gene has CDR1 SNHLY and CDR2 FYNNEI. Trimming took off 7 bases at V and 5 bases at J, with 6 bases between the two ends. The CDR3 runs to 10 residues.

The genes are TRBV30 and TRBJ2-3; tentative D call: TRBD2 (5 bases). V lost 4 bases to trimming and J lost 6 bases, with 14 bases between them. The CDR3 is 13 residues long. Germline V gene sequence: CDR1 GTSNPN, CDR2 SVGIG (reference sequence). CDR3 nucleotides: TGTGCCTGGAAGGGAGATTTACGGGATACGCAGTATTTT. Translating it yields CAWKGDLRDTQYF. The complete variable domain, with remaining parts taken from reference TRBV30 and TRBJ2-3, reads SQTIHQWPATLVQPVGSPLSLECTVEGTSNPNLYWYRQAAGRGLQLLFYSVGIGQISSEVPQNLSASRPQDRQFILSSKKLLLSDSGFYLCAWKGDLRDTQYFGPGTRLTVL.

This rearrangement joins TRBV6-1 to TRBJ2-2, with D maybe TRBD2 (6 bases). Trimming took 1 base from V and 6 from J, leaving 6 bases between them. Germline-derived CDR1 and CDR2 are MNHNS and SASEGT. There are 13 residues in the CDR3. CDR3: CASSEGRAGELFF. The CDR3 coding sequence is TGTGCCAGCAGTGAAGGGAGGGCCGGGGAGCTGTTTTTT.

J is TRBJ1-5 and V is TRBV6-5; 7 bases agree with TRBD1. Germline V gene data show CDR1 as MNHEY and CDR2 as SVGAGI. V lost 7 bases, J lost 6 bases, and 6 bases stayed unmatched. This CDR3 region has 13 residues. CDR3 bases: TGTGCCAGCACACAGGGGCTCGGTCAGCCCCAGCATTTT. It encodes CASTQGLGQPQHF.